The next 7 T cell receptor beta chains were all read from a single sample in a study of shared clonotypes between healthy human individuals. The protocol was immunoSEQ multiplex PCR, while the TCRdb copy is restricted to in-frame clones and leaves out a portion. The data hold some 2.3 million clones, with just over 90% observed a single time. The specimen was naive CD4+ T cells from PBMCs. Subset defined: CD45RA+ positively selected. These receptors were obtained from a man aged 18 to 30 in good health. Some clones in this sample may be carry-over from other donors' samples.

Only a few counts were recorded for this clone. The rearrangement links TRBV2 to TRBJ1-1, with D possibly matching TRBD1 (5 bases). Trimming shortened V by 11 bases and J by 11 bases, and 21 bases separated the two germline ends. Germline loops: CDR1 SNHLY, CDR2 FYNNEI. The CDR3 totals 12 residues. This CDR3 is CAASSLGTRAFF. In DNA, the CDR3 is TGTGCCGCAAGTTCGTTGGGGACGAGGGCTTTCTTT.

This sequence joins TRBV28 and TRBJ2-1; 14 nucleotides line up with TRBD2. Germline loops: CDR1 MDHEN, CDR2 SYDVKM. V lost 8 bases and J lost 10; bases outside the gene matches: 16. This CDR3 has 17 residues. CDR3 in DNA: TGTGCCAGCTCCGGGACTAGCGGGAGTATTTTCCGGTGGGAGCAGTTCTTC. It yields the protein CASSGTSGSIFRWEQFF.

The V gene is TRBV4-3, the J gene TRBJ2-2; D unresolved. This CDR3 has 15 residues. The germline V and J ends were trimmed by 1 base and 4 bases, with 10 bases remaining between them. The germline V gene encodes CDR1 LGHNA and CDR2 YSLEER. The CDR3 nucleotides are TGCGCCAGCAGCCAAGTATGGCGGCTCACCGGGGAGCTGTTTTTT. Its translation: CASSQVWRLTGELFF.

This sequence joins TRBV5-1 and TRBJ2-7; 12 bases fit TRBD2. The J segment lost 5 bases and the V segment lost 3 bases, leaving 21 bases of the junction unmatched. The CDR3 covers 20 residues. The germline V gene has CDR1 SGHRS and CDR2 YFSETQ. The DNA for the CDR3 is TGCGCCAGCAGCTCGGTGACTAGCGGGAGTTATTTCGAAAGCGTCCACGAGCAGTACTTC. Protein sequence: CASSSVTSGSYFESVHEQYF.

The rearrangement links TRBV7-2 to TRBJ1-5; maybe TRBD1 (6 bases). Germline V CDR1 and CDR2: SGHTA, FQGNSA. V lost 5 bases and J 4 bases, leaving 15 bases between the germline ends. CDR3 length equals 15 residues. DNA for the CDR3: TGTGCCAGCAGCCCCCCGCCAGGACAGAATCAGCCCCAGCATTTT. It translates to CASSPPPGQNQPQHF.

CDR3 nucleotide sequence: TGTGCCAGCGGTCGGCTCGAGGGTAATGAAAAACTGTTTTTT. It translates to CASGRLEGNEKLFF. The V gene is TRBV7-9, the J gene TRBJ1-4; D remains unclear. Germline loops: CDR1 SEHNR, CDR2 FQNEAQ (reference sequence). The CDR3 length is 14 residues. V lost 8 bases to trimming and J lost 4 bases, with 14 bases between them.

The CDR3 DNA is TGCGCCAGCAGCCAAGATCCCCTAGCGGGAGGGCCAAAGTACTTC. Residues: CASSQDPLAGGPKYF. The V gene is TRBV4-1, the J gene TRBJ2-7, with 12 bases fitting TRBD2. The J segment lost 11 bases and the V segment lost 0 bases, leaving 8 bases of the junction unmatched. Germline V gene sequence: CDR1 MGHRA, CDR2 YSYEKL. This CDR3 is built from 15 residues.